This T cell receptor (beta chain) was obtained from a study of T cell repertoires in cytomegalovirus infection. Study information: CMV epitopes used comprised recently identified HLA-C-restricted ones and well-studied HLA-B-restricted ones. CMV infection together with matching HLA type was indicated by public TCR beta signatures.

Findings and caveats of the study: CMV carriers with the relevant HLA were identified by cumulative public TCR beta family frequency. Dominating the ex vivo response were TCR beta clonotypes that were CMV-specific and HLA-C-restricted.

This clonotype appeared once. Its antigen remains unidentified. TCRdb processed the reads anew with MiXCR; each CDR3 protein has one entry. The sample lists hundreds of thousands of distinct CDR3 sequences, around a third seen once, with under 15% in the top ten. CDR3 length: 13 amino acids. Trimming cost V 6 bases and J 4 bases, with 9 bases left between them. Looked up from germline, CDR1 is SGHVS and CDR2 is FNYEAQ. The sample was cultured CD8+ T cells from PBMCs, taken from culture after CMV antigen stimulation. The V call is TRBV7-6, the J call TRBJ2-2; TRBD2 is a possible D gene (6 bases). This TCR came from a human donor in good health (CMV status not recorded). Some clones in this sample may be carry-over from other donors' samples. DNA for the CDR3: TGTGCCAGCAGGGGGGGTAGCACCGGGGAGCTGTTTTTT. The encoded protein is CASRGGSTGELFF.